This is a list of T cell receptor beta chains from one sample in a study of T cell responses to AZD1222 COVID-19 vaccine. Profiled with immunoSEQ multiplex PCR; TCRdb holds only in-frame clones, not every one. Of around 150,000 clones in the sample, roughly 80% were seen once. The sequenced sample was peripheral blood, obtained on day 0 of AZD1222 vaccination. The receptors were gathered from an adult in good health. Each CDR3 is given with its conserved first and last residue. The D gene is left open where the match is weak. The size of a clone is reported for some rows only, either as once, few or many, or as a class for expanded clones.

V	J	size	D	CDR3	DNA
TRBV4-2	TRBJ2-1	NA	NA	CASSQGGGPQLYNEQFF	TGTGCCAGCAGCCAAGGGGGGGGCCCTCAATTATACAATGAGCAGTTCTTC
TRBV27	TRBJ2-1	NA	NA	CASSLTSSYNEQFF	TGTGCCAGCAGTTTGACCAGCTCCTACAATGAGCAGTTCTTC
TRBV19	TRBJ2-5	NA	TRBD2	CASGGWRGTQYF	TGTGCCAGCGGGGGGTGGAGAGGGACCCAGTACTTC
TRBV28	TRBJ2-3	once	TRBD1	CASSLRGGPTDTQYF	TGTGCCAGCAGTTTACGAGGGGGCCCCACAGATACGCAGTATTTT
TRBV2	TRBJ2-7	once	NA	CASVYSGLGYEQYF	TGTGCCAGCGTTTACTCGGGGCTAGGGTACGAGCAGTACTTC
TRBV15	TRBJ1-5	NA	TRBD1	CATSTSTGKGQPQHF	TGTGCCACCAGCACCTCGACAGGGAAGGGTCAGCCCCAGCATTTT
TRBV9	TRBJ2-1	NA	TRBD2	CASSGRLAGYEQFF	TGTGCCAGCAGCGGTCGACTAGCGGGTTATGAGCAGTTCTTC
TRBV6-5	TRBJ2-7	NA	TRBD1	CASSSGGQYYEQYF	TGTGCCAGCAGTTCAGGGGGACAATACTACGAGCAGTACTTC
TRBV7-6	TRBJ1-2	NA	NA	CASSSEQGYYGYTF	TGTGCCAGCAGCTCAGAACAGGGTTACTATGGCTACACCTTC
TRBV28	TRBJ2-7	NA	NA	CASSLYGGDEQYF	TGTGCCAGCAGTTTATACGGAGGGGACGAGCAGTACTTC
TRBV7-8	TRBJ2-7	NA	NA	CASGPKRDFYYEQYF	TGTGCCAGCGGTCCGAAACGGGACTTCTACTACGAGCAGTACTTC
TRBV6-5	TRBJ1-1	NA	NA	CASLRRGVTEAFF	TGTGCCAGCCTTAGGCGGGGCGTCACTGAAGCTTTCTTT
TRBV28	TRBJ1-1	NA	TRBD1	CASSRGGLSTEAFF	TGTGCCAGCAGCAGGGGGGGCTTGAGCACTGAAGCTTTCTTT
TRBV5-8	TRBJ1-6	NA	NA	CASRPRSSYNSPLHF	TGTGCCAGCCGCCCAAGGAGCTCCTATAATTCACCCCTCCACTTT
TRBV10-3	TRBJ1-4	NA	NA	CAAGDNPEEKLFF	TGTGCCGCGGGAGACAACCCGGAGGAAAAACTGTTTTTT
TRBV30	TRBJ1-2	few	NA	CAWSLRQERNYGYTF	TGTGCCTGGAGTCTCCGACAGGAGCGTAACTATGGCTACACCTTC
TRBV5-1	TRBJ1-5	NA	NA	CASSFTGDPDQPQHF	TGCGCCAGCAGCTTCACGGGGGACCCTGATCAGCCCCAGCATTTT
TRBV4-1	TRBJ2-7	NA	TRBD1	CASSQDWLGDRAGGISSYEQYF	TGCGCCAGCAGCCAAGATTGGCTAGGGGACAGGGCAGGTGGAATATCCTCCTACGAGCAGTACTTC
TRBV14	TRBJ2-3	NA	TRBD1	CASSQDRVQGEDTQYF	TGTGCCAGCAGCCAAGATCGGGTACAGGGGGAGGATACGCAGTATTTT
TRBV30	TRBJ1-5	NA	NA	CAWSVSGGHQPQHF	TGTGCCTGGAGTGTAAGCGGGGGACATCAGCCCCAGCATTTT
TRBV28	TRBJ2-7	NA	NA	CASSLTSLGGEQYF	TGTGCCAGCAGTTTGACTTCCCTAGGGGGCGAGCAGTACTTC
TRBV5-1	TRBJ2-6	NA	NA	CASSRDLSGANVLTF	TGCGCCAGCAGCCGCGACCTCTCTGGGGCCAACGTCCTGACTTTC
TRBV19	TRBJ1-4	NA	NA	CASSLGRWNEKLFF	TGTGCCAGTAGTCTCGGACGGTGGAATGAAAAACTGTTTTTT
TRBV5-4	TRBJ1-2	NA	NA	CASSPINRVEDGYTF	TGTGCCAGCAGCCCAATAAACAGGGTTGAGGATGGCTACACCTTC
TRBV19	TRBJ1-1	NA	NA	CASSRGEIRTEAFF	TGTGCCAGTAGTCGGGGGGAAATTCGGACTGAAGCTTTCTTT
TRBV7-8	TRBJ1-1	NA	NA	CASSLTTGTEAFF	TGTGCCAGCAGCTTAACGACGGGCACTGAAGCTTTCTTT
TRBV18	TRBJ1-1	NA	NA	CASSPGPPEAFF	TGTGCCAGCTCACCCGGACCGCCGGAAGCTTTCTTT
TRBV10-3	TRBJ1-2	NA	NA	CAISESWGVEYGYTF	TGTGCCATCAGTGAGTCATGGGGGGTAGAGTATGGCTACACCTTC
TRBV19	TRBJ1-1	NA	NA	CASSIDLRTGNTEAFF	TGTGCCAGTAGTATAGACCTACGGACGGGAAACACTGAAGCTTTCTTT
TRBV3-1/TRBV3-2	TRBJ2-2	NA	NA	CASSQGGPGELFF	TGTGCCAGCAGCCAAGGAGGGCCCGGGGAGCTGTTTTTT
TRBV19	TRBJ1-2	NA	NA	CASSSLAGVEVYTF	TGTGCCAGTAGTTCCTTGGCAGGGGTGGAAGTCTACACCTTC
TRBV5-1	TRBJ2-3	NA	NA	CASSLWQATLTDTQYF	TGCGCCAGCAGCTTGTGGCAGGCGACTCTCACAGATACGCAGTATTTT
TRBV6-1	TRBJ1-2	NA	TRBD1	CATRTGGSSYGYTF	TGTGCCACACGGACAGGGGGCAGTAGCTATGGCTACACCTTC
TRBV5-8	TRBJ1-1	NA	NA	CASSLGPVTEAFF	TGTGCCAGCAGCTTAGGACCTGTCACTGAAGCTTTCTTT
TRBV18	TRBJ1-6	once	TRBD1	CASSPLRGPAENSPLHF	TGTGCCAGCTCACCTCTCAGGGGGCCTGCTGAAAATTCACCCCTCCACTTT
TRBV27	TRBJ1-1	NA	NA	CASSPFGVLNTEAFF	TGTGCCAGCAGCCCCTTCGGGGTTTTGAACACTGAAGCTTTCTTT
TRBV18	TRBJ1-3	NA	NA	CASSSIRELGNTIYF	TGTGCCAGCTCGTCAATCAGAGAACTAGGAAACACCATATATTTT
TRBV5-1	TRBJ1-4	NA	NA	CASSLGGAINEKLFF	TGCGCCAGCAGCTTGGGAGGGGCCATTAATGAAAAACTGTTTTTT
TRBV30	TRBJ2-3	NA	NA	CAWSVRTTQYF	TGTGCCTGGAGTGTAAGAACTACGCAGTATTTT
TRBV2	TRBJ2-7	NA	TRBD2	CASSVSARGGETYEQYF	TGTGCCAGCAGTGTATCAGCTAGGGGAGGGGAGACGTACGAGCAGTACTTC
TRBV10-3	TRBJ1-2	NA	TRBD1	CAISGQGAYGYTF	TGTGCCATCAGCGGACAGGGGGCCTATGGCTACACCTTC
TRBV28	TRBJ1-5	NA	NA	CASRGGGGDQPQHF	TGTGCCAGCAGAGGGGGGGGCGGGGATCAGCCCCAGCATTTT